Listed below are T cell receptor beta chains from one sample, sequenced in a study of blood T cells in healthy people across ages. MiXCR, run by TCRdb on the 5' RACE reads, gives a single entry per CDR3 protein. This sample has approximately 600,000 distinct CDR3 sequences, with 58% found just once. Sequenced: blood. These receptors came from a man in his 60s in good health. Each CDR3 is given with its conserved first and last residue. D genes are given only for firm matches. Expanded clones get a size class; other rows say once, few or many, or leave the size out.

CDR3nt,CDR3aa,v_gene,j_gene,d_gene,abundance
TGTGCCAGCAGCTTACTTGGGGATCCAACCTACAATGAGCAGCACTTC,CASSLLGDPTYNEQHF,TRBV7-2,TRBJ2-1,.,.
TGTGCCAGCAGTGAACAGGTTACCTATGGCTACACCTTC,CASSEQVTYGYTF,TRBV6-1,TRBJ1-2,.,.
TGTGCCAGCAGCCGTACGACAGGCACTATGAACACTGAAGCTTTCTTT,CASSRTTGTMNTEAFF,TRBV7-8,TRBJ1-1,.,few
TGCAGTGCGACGCGAGGATCAGATACGCAGTATTTT,CSATRGSDTQYF,TRBV20-1,TRBJ2-3,.,.
TGCGCCAGCAGCCCGGGGGCAGGGGGCAACACCGGGGAGCTGTTTTTT,CASSPGAGGNTGELFF,TRBV4-1,TRBJ2-2,TRBD1,.
TGTGCCAGCTCCGACAGGGGGCGCGGAGAGACCCAGTTCTTC,CASSDRGRGETQFF,TRBV12-3/TRBV12-4,TRBJ2-1,TRBD1,.
TGTGCCAGCAGGGGGACAGGAGGGAACATTCAGTACTTC,CASRGTGGNIQYF,TRBV12-3/TRBV12-4,TRBJ2-4,TRBD1,.
TGCGCCAGCAGCTTGGAAGCGGGCCGGTCCTACAATGAGCAGTTCTTC,CASSLEAGRSYNEQFF,TRBV5-1,TRBJ2-1,.,.
TGTGCCAGCACATGGGGAGGCAGGGGGCTTCTGGAGACCCAGTACTTC,CASTWGGRGLLETQYF,TRBV28,TRBJ2-5,TRBD1,.
TGCAGCGTTGCGGATAGTTCCAATCAGCCCCAGCATTTT,CSVADSSNQPQHF,TRBV29-1,TRBJ1-5,.,.
TGTGCCAGCAGCCAAGCTGGGGGCCTCGGAGAAAAACTGTTTTTT,CASSQAGGLGEKLFF,TRBV3-1,TRBJ1-4,.,.
TGTGCCAGCAGCCAAGTCCGGGGTTTTGGTAATGAGCAGTTCTTC,CASSQVRGFGNEQFF,TRBV3-1,TRBJ2-1,.,.
TGTGCCAGCAGTGCCTGGGGTCGCGAGCAGTACTTC,CASSAWGREQYF,TRBV12-3/TRBV12-4,TRBJ2-7,.,.
TGTGCCAGCAGTTTAAGAGGGGGACCTCAGCAGACCCAGTACTTC,CASSLRGGPQQTQYF,TRBV28,TRBJ2-5,.,.
TGTGCCAGCACTAGGGGGCCGAGCACAGATACGCAGTATTTT,CASTRGPSTDTQYF,TRBV2,TRBJ2-3,TRBD1,few
TGTGCCATCAGTGACAGGGAAGTTTCACCCCTCCACTTT,CAISDREVSPLHF,TRBV10-3,TRBJ1-6,.,few
TGTGCCATCAGTGGGGATCCAGATACGCAGTATTTT,CAISGDPDTQYF,TRBV10-3,TRBJ2-3,.,.
TGCGCCAGCCATCACGAGACCACAGATACGCAGTATTTT,CASHHETTDTQYF,TRBV5-1,TRBJ2-3,.,.
TGCGCCAGCAGCTTGGAGGCTCCAAATGAAAAACTGTTTTTT,CASSLEAPNEKLFF,TRBV5-1,TRBJ1-4,.,.
TGTGCCAGCAGCTTATCCCCATATAGCGGCGGGGAGACCCAGTACTTC,CASSLSPYSGGETQYF,TRBV13,TRBJ2-5,.,few
TGCGCCAGCAGCCAAGAAGGGATGCCCAGCGGCAGAGAGACCCAGTACTTC,CASSQEGMPSGRETQYF,TRBV4-1,TRBJ2-5,.,.
TGTGCCAGCAGTTCAGTAGCGGGGGGTGATACGCAGTATTTT,CASSSVAGGDTQYF,TRBV12-3/TRBV12-4,TRBJ2-3,TRBD2,.
TGCAGTGCTAGGGTCGGACAAAACACTGAAGCTTTCTTT,CSARVGQNTEAFF,TRBV20-1,TRBJ1-1,.,.
TGCGCCAGCAGCTTGGTGTTGTCTAGCGGGACCTACGAGCAGTACTTC,CASSLVLSSGTYEQYF,TRBV5-1,TRBJ2-7,TRBD2,few
TGTGCCAGCAGCAATACGGCCCGGGGAGGGTCACCCCTCCACTTT,CASSNTARGGSPLHF,TRBV3-1,TRBJ1-6,.,.
TGTGCCAGCAGTGCGGGACAGGGGTACACAGATACGCAGTATTTT,CASSAGQGYTDTQYF,TRBV6-5,TRBJ2-3,TRBD1,once
TGCAGTGCTAGACCGACCGGGACAGGTTACTACAATGAGCAGTTCTTC,CSARPTGTGYYNEQFF,TRBV20-1,TRBJ2-1,TRBD1,few
TGTGCCAGCAGTTTATCTAGCACTGAGCAGTTCTTC,CASSLSSTEQFF,TRBV28,TRBJ2-1,.,few
TGTGCCAGCAGTACCCGGACAGGGGCGCATCAGCAGTTCTTC,CASSTRTGAHQQFF,TRBV28,TRBJ2-1,TRBD1,.
TGCGCCAGCAGCTCCCGGGGAGGTACCGGGACCCAGTACTTC,CASSSRGGTGTQYF,TRBV4-1,TRBJ2-5,.,few
TGTGCCAGCAGCTTAGCGACAGGGACTGGGACCCAGTACTTC,CASSLATGTGTQYF,TRBV7-9,TRBJ2-5,.,.
TGTGCCAGCAGCAACGGACCCGGGGAGCTGTTTTTT,CASSNGPGELFF,TRBV6-5,TRBJ2-2,.,.
TGTGCCAGCAGCTTCGGGACGCCAAACACCGGGGAGCTGTTTTTT,CASSFGTPNTGELFF,TRBV5-6,TRBJ2-2,.,.
TGCGCCAGCAGTCCGACGGGCTCGCCGGGGGAGACCCAGTACTTC,CASSPTGSPGETQYF,TRBV10-2,TRBJ2-5,.,.